This T cell receptor beta chain was sequenced for a study of blood T cell repertoires in COVID-19. Study overall: PBMCs, B-cell-depleted T cells, or T cells provided the cDNA or gDNA that made up the material.

The CDR3 sequence is 16 residues long. Trimming took off 2 bases at V and 4 bases at J, with 14 bases between the two ends. CDR1 is SNHLY and CDR2 is FYNNEI in the germline V gene. Using immunoSEQ multiplex PCR, the repertoire was profiled, and TCRdb retains in-frame clones only, with some absent. Found here are about 160,000 clones, about 89% of them singletons; the top ten hold approximately 3%. The rearrangement joins TRBV2 to TRBJ1-4; D is possibly TRBD1 (6 bases). This sequence was found in a man aged 55 to 70 with acute or convalescent COVID-19. The sequenced sample consisted of peripheral blood. The CDR3 DNA sequence: TGTGCCAGCAGTGAAACGAGCGGGACATTTAATGAAAAACTGTTTTTT. Translated, it gives CASSETSGTFNEKLFF.